Listed below are T cell receptor beta chains from one sample, sequenced in a study of cytomegalovirus exposure and HLA in healthy donors. Some clones are missing from TCRdb's copy, which holds only in-frame ones; the method was immunoSEQ multiplex PCR. Of some 170,000 clones in the sample, around 83% are singletons; the top ten hold roughly 4%. Material: PBMCs. These receptors were obtained from a middle-aged man in good health and CMV-seropositive. Both conserved end residues are part of each CDR3. The D gene is left open where the match is weak. A row's size may be missing; if present it is once, few, many or a size class.

abundance	d_gene	v_gene	j_gene	CDR3aa	CDR3nt
.	.	TRBV30	TRBJ1-2	CAWSAKPGTLHYGYTF	TGTGCCTGGAGTGCAAAACCTGGGACACTCCACTATGGCTACACCTTC
.	.	TRBV11-3	TRBJ2-5	CASSLGEAETQYF	TGTGCCAGCAGCTTAGGAGAGGCGGAGACCCAGTACTTC
.	.	TRBV20-1	TRBJ1-5	CSALLGGPSIF	TGCAGTGCTCTTCTCGGGGGGCCCAGCATTTTT
.	.	TRBV11-2	TRBJ1-2	CASSLGPGGNYGYTF	TGTGCCAGCAGCTTGGGGCCCGGGGGGAACTATGGCTACACCTTC
.	.	TRBV2	TRBJ1-3	CASSVGSGNTIYF	TGTGCCAGCAGTGTGGGGAGTGGAAACACCATATATTTT
.	.	TRBV5-6	TRBJ2-5	CASSLRGGQTQYF	TGTGCCAGCAGCTTGAGAGGGGGACAGACCCAGTACTTC
.	TRBD1	TRBV29-1	TRBJ2-7	CSVPGQGKFEQYF	TGCAGTGTTCCGGGACAGGGGAAGTTCGAGCAGTACTTC
.	.	TRBV5-4	TRBJ2-1	CASSFKGDNEQFF	TGTGCCAGCAGCTTCAAAGGGGACAATGAGCAGTTCTTC
.	TRBD1	TRBV5-5	TRBJ2-7	CASSLAWGQGTDEQYF	TGTGCCAGCAGCTTGGCCTGGGGACAGGGGACGGACGAGCAGTACTTC
.	.	TRBV6-6	TRBJ2-7	CASSREADYEQYF	TGTGCCAGCAGCCGGGAAGCGGATTACGAGCAGTACTTC
.	TRBD2	TRBV4-1	TRBJ2-7	CASSQDPPGLVGYEQYF	TGCGCCAGCAGCCAAGACCCCCCGGGACTAGTGGGTTACGAGCAGTACTTC
.	TRBD1	TRBV7-9	TRBJ2-7	CASSLNRGRQSYEQYF	TGTGCCAGCAGCTTAAACAGGGGGCGGCAATCCTACGAGCAGTACTTC
.	TRBD1	TRBV28	TRBJ2-5	CASRQNRGPGETQYF	TGTGCCAGCAGACAGAACAGGGGGCCGGGAGAGACCCAGTACTTC
.	.	TRBV29-1	TRBJ2-1	CSVVVTPYNEQFF	TGCAGCGTTGTTGTGACACCTTACAATGAGCAGTTCTTC
.	.	TRBV7-9	TRBJ2-7	CASSYGVPRPYEQYF	TGTGCCAGCAGCTACGGGGTACCCCGTCCCTACGAGCAGTACTTC
.	TRBD2	TRBV18	TRBJ2-7	CASSPSSGLAGVYEQYF	TGTGCCAGCTCACCTAGTTCCGGACTAGCGGGAGTGTACGAGCAGTACTTC
.	TRBD1	TRBV5-4	TRBJ2-5	CASSLPGRGETQYF	TGTGCCAGCAGCTTGCCTGGCAGGGGGGAGACCCAGTACTTC
.	TRBD1	TRBV30	TRBJ2-7	CAWSGTVYEQYF	TGTGCCTGGAGCGGGACAGTCTACGAGCAGTACTTC
.	.	TRBV25-1	TRBJ2-2	CASSRLDGELFF	TGTGCCAGCAGCAGACTGGACGGGGAGCTGTTTTTT
.	TRBD2	TRBV30	TRBJ2-5	CAWSGGSAGVKTQYF	TGTGCCTGGAGTGGGGGTTCAGCGGGGGTAAAGACCCAGTACTTC
.	.	TRBV2	TRBJ1-5	CASSGDSPQHF	TGTGCCAGCAGTGGAGACTCGCCCCAGCATTTT
.	.	TRBV19	TRBJ1-2	CASSITGSGYTF	TGTGCCAGTAGTATAACGGGTAGTGGCTACACCTTC
once	TRBD2	TRBV5-1	TRBJ2-7	CASSLELAGYYEQYF	TGCGCCAGCAGCTTGGAGTTAGCGGGTTACTACGAGCAGTACTTC
.	TRBD1	TRBV5-5	TRBJ1-2	CASSFGQGLSLYGYTF	TGTGCCAGCAGCTTCGGACAGGGGTTGTCGCTTTATGGCTACACCTTC
.	.	TRBV27	TRBJ1-6	CASSLISSYNSPLHF	TGTGCCAGCAGTTTAATCAGCTCCTATAATTCACCCCTCCACTTT
few	TRBD2	TRBV6-5	TRBJ2-2	CASSSAGTSLWFF	TGTGCCAGCAGTTCAGCCGGGACTAGCTTATGGTTTTTT
few	TRBD2	TRBV5-4	TRBJ2-5	CASSLAGFGGGLGETQYF	TGTGCCAGCAGCTTGGCCGGGTTCGGGGGGGGCCTTGGAGAGACCCAGTACTTC
.	TRBD1	TRBV6-5	TRBJ2-7	CASTSVRTGTYEQYF	TGTGCCAGCACTTCCGTCAGGACAGGGACCTACGAGCAGTACTTC
.	TRBD2	TRBV9	TRBJ2-2	CASTPAGGAAGELFF	TGTGCCAGCACCCCCGCGGGGGGGGCTGCCGGGGAGCTGTTTTTT
.	TRBD1	TRBV7-9	TRBJ2-2	CASSFGTGQGTGELFF	TGTGCCAGCAGCTTTGGGACGGGACAGGGAACCGGGGAGCTGTTTTTT
.	.	TRBV11-3	TRBJ2-1	CASSPSWGHNEQFF	TGTGCCAGCAGCCCGAGTTGGGGGCACAATGAGCAGTTCTTC
.	TRBD2	TRBV2	TRBJ2-2	CASNGLASTGELFF	TGTGCCAGCAACGGACTAGCGAGCACCGGGGAGCTGTTTTTT
once	.	TRBV13	TRBJ2-7	CASSPQSSYEQYF	TGTGCCAGCAGCCCACAGTCCTCCTACGAGCAGTACTTC
.	TRBD1	TRBV25-1	TRBJ1-4	CASRDTGGAGEKLFF	TGTGCCAGCAGAGACACAGGGGGCGCGGGTGAAAAACTGTTTTTT
.	TRBD1	TRBV29-1	TRBJ1-2	CSAFGTGDGYTF	TGCAGCGCCTTTGGGACAGGGGATGGCTACACCTTC
.	.	TRBV14	TRBJ2-3	CASSFGGADTQYF	TGTGCCAGCAGCTTCGGGGGTGCAGATACGCAGTATTTT
.	.	TRBV5-4	TRBJ1-2	CASSGEGRGYGYTF	TGTGCCAGCAGCGGGGAGGGACGGGGCTATGGCTACACCTTC
.	.	TRBV27	TRBJ2-1	CASSFMRQYNEQFF	TGTGCCAGCAGTTTTATGAGACAGTACAATGAGCAGTTCTTC
.	.	TRBV5-1	TRBJ1-5	CASSLGGSSNQPQHF	TGCGCCAGCAGCTTGGGCGGCAGTAGCAATCAGCCCCAGCATTTT
.	.	TRBV7-2	TRBJ2-5	CASSPRTPQETQYF	TGTGCCAGCAGCCCCCGGACACCACAAGAGACCCAGTACTTC
once	.	TRBV30	TRBJ1-5	CAWSVHSRNQPQHF	TGTGCCTGGAGTGTCCACTCTCGCAATCAGCCCCAGCATTTT
.	TRBD1	TRBV5-1	TRBJ1-2	CASSPAGQGSYGYTF	TGCGCCAGCAGCCCGGCTGGACAGGGCAGCTATGGCTACACCTTC
.	.	TRBV30	TRBJ1-5	CAWSLPSGAGFRDQPQHF	TGTGCCTGGAGTCTACCCTCAGGGGCGGGCTTTAGGGATCAGCCCCAGCATTTT